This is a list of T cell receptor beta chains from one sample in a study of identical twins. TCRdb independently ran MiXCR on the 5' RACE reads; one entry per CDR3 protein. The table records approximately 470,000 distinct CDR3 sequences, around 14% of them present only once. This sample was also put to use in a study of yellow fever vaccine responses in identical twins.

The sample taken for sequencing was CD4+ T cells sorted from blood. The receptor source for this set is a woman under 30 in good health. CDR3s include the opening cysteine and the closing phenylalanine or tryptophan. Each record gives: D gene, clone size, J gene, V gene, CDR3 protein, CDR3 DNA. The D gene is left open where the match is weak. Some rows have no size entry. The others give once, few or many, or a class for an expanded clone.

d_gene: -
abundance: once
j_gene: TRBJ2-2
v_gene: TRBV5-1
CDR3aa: CATDTMGLTLAGELFF
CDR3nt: TGCGCCACCGACACTATGGGCCTCACGTTGGCCGGGGAGCTGTTTTTT

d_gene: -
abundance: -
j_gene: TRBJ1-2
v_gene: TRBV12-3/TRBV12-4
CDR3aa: CASSGGINYGYTF
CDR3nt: TGTGCCAGCAGTGGGGGAATTAACTATGGCTACACCTTC

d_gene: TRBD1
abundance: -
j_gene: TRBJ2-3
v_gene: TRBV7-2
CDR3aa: CASSLGGGPADTQYF
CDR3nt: TGTGCCAGCAGCTTAGGAGGGGGCCCCGCAGATACGCAGTATTTT

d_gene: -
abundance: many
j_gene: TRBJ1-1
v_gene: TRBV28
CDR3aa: CASSLLGTEAFF
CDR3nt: TGTGCCAGCAGTTTACTGGGCACTGAAGCTTTCTTT

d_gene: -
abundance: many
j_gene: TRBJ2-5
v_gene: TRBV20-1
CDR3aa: CSAREAFFDRNQETQYF
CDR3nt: TGCAGTGCTAGAGAGGCTTTTTTCGACAGGAATCAAGAGACCCAGTACTTC

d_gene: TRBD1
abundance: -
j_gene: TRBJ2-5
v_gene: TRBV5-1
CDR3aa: CASSFRPGTGRETQYF
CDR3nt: TGCGCCAGCAGCTTTAGACCCGGGACAGGGCGTGAGACCCAGTACTTC

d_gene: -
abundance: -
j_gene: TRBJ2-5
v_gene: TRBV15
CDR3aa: CATSRGSAGEETQYF
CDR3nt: TGTGCCACCAGCAGGGGGTCGGCAGGGGAAGAGACCCAGTACTTC

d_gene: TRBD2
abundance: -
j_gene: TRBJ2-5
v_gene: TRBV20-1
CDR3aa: CSARDLRRGGQETQYF
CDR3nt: TGCAGTGCTAGAGATTTAAGGCGGGGGGGGCAGGAGACCCAGTACTTC

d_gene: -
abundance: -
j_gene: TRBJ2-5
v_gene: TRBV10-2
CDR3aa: CASSPAAGGETQYF
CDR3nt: TGCGCCAGCAGCCCAGCGGCGGGCGGAGAGACCCAGTACTTC

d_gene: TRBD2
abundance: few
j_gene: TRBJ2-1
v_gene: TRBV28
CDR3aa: CASTTIAGDYNEQFF
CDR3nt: TGTGCCAGCACGACGATAGCGGGAGACTACAATGAGCAGTTCTTC

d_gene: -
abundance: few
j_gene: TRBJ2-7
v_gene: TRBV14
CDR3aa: CASSLSSHEQYF
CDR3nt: TGTGCCAGCAGCCTCAGTTCCCACGAGCAGTACTTC

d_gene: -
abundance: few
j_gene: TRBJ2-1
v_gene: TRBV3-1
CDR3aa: CASSHSGESDEQFF
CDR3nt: TGTGCCAGCAGCCACTCAGGGGAGTCGGATGAGCAGTTCTTC

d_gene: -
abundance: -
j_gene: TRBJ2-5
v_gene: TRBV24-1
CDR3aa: CATSADREAQYF
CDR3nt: TGTGCCACCAGTGCGGATAGGGAGGCCCAGTACTTC

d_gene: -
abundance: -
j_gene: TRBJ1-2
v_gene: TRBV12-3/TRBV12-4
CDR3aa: CASSFRTANYGYTF
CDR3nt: TGTGCCAGCAGTTTCCGGACAGCGAACTATGGCTACACCTTC

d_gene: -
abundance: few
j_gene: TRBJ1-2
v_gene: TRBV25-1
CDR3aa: CASNTGLYGYTF
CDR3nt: TGTGCCAGTAATACAGGGCTCTATGGCTACACCTTC

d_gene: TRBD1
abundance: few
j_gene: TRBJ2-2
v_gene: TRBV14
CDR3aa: CASSQPNPGTGGTGELFF
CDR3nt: TGTGCCAGCAGCCAGCCTAACCCCGGGACAGGGGGAACCGGGGAGCTGTTTTTT

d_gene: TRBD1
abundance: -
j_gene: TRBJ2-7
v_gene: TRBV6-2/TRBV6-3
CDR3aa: CASRGQGASYEQYF
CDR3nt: TGTGCCAGCAGGGGACAGGGAGCCTCCTACGAGCAGTACTTC

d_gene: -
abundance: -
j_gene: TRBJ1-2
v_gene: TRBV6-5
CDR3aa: CASSYSFHTF
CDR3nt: TGTGCCAGCAGTTACTCGTTTCACACCTTC

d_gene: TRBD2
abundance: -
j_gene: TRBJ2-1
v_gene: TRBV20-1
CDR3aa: CSARLTSGSAYNEQFF
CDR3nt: TGCAGTGCTAGATTGACTAGCGGGAGTGCCTACAATGAGCAGTTCTTC

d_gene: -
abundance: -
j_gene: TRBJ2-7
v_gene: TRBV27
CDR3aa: CASSLEVGAVYEQYF
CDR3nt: TGTGCCAGCAGTTTAGAGGTAGGAGCGGTGTACGAGCAGTACTTC

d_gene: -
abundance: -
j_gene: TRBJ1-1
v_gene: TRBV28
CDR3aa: CASIPGPGTMNTEAFF
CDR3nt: TGTGCCAGCATCCCGGGTCCGGGAACGATGAACACTGAAGCTTTCTTT

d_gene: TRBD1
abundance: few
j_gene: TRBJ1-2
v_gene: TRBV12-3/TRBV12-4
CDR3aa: CASRTGDGYTF
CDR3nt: TGTGCCAGCAGAACAGGGGATGGCTACACCTTC

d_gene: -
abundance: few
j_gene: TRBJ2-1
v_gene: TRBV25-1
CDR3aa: CASSGITGRRSYNEQFF
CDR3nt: TGTGCCAGCAGTGGGATTACAGGGCGACGCTCCTACAATGAGCAGTTCTTC

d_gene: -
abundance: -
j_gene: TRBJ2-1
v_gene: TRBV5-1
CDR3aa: CASSFRGEAKSYNEQFF
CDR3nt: TGCGCCAGCAGCTTCCGTGGGGAAGCGAAGTCCTACAATGAGCAGTTCTTC

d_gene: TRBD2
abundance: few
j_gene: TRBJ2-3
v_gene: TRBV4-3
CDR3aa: CASSHYPSGGSGTDTQYF
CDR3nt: TGCGCCAGCAGCCACTACCCTTCGGGGGGGTCGGGCACAGATACGCAGTATTTT

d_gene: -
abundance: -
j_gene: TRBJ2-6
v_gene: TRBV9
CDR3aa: CASSAKRAGANVLTF
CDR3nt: TGTGCCAGCAGCGCGAAGAGGGCTGGGGCCAACGTCCTGACTTTC

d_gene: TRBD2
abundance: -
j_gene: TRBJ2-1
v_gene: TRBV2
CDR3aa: CASGGAGLAYNEQFF
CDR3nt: TGTGCCAGCGGGGGCGCGGGACTAGCCTACAATGAGCAGTTCTTC

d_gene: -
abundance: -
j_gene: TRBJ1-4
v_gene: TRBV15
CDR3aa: CATSRDYNVGEKLFF
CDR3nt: TGTGCCACCAGCAGAGATTATAATGTGGGTGAAAAACTGTTTTTT

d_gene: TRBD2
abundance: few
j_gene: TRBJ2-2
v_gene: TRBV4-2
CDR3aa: CASSSEVGGAGGELFF
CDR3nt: TGTGCCAGCAGTTCGGAAGTCGGGGGGGCCGGCGGGGAGCTGTTTTTT

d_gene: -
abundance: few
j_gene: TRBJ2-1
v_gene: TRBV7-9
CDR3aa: CASSLTPGLTNQFF
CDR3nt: TGTGCCAGCAGCCTCACGCCGGGTCTTACTAACCAGTTCTTC

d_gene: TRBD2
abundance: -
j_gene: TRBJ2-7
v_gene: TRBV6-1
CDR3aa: CASRVRGGGGASYEQYF
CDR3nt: TGTGCCAGCAGAGTCCGTGGCGGCGGGGGGGCCTCCTACGAGCAGTACTTC

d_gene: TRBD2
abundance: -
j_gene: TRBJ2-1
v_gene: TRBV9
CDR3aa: CASSGRRLAGYNEQFF
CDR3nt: TGTGCCAGCAGCGGCCGAAGACTAGCTGGCTACAATGAGCAGTTCTTC

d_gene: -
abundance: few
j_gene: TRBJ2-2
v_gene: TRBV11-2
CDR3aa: CASSLALFTGELFF
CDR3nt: TGTGCCAGCAGCTTAGCCCTCTTCACCGGGGAGCTGTTTTTT

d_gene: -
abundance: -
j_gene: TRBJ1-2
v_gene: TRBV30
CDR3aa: CAWSGLNAGYTF
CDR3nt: TGTGCCTGGAGTGGATTGAATGCCGGCTACACCTTC

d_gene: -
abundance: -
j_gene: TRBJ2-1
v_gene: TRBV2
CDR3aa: CASSAEAFSYNEQFF
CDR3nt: TGTGCCAGCAGTGCTGAGGCCTTTAGCTACAATGAGCAGTTCTTC

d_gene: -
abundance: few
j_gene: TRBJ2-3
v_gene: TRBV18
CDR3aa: CASSHRELTDTQYF
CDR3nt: TGTGCCAGTTCTCACAGAGAGCTCACAGATACGCAGTATTTT

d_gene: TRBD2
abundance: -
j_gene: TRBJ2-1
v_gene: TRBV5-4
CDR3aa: CASSLTGGRLPSSYNEQFF
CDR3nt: TGTGCCAGCAGCTTGACAGGCGGGAGGTTGCCAAGCTCCTACAATGAGCAGTTCTTC

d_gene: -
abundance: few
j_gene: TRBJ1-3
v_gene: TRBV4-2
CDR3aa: CASSQTTSSGNTIYF
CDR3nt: TGTGCCAGCAGCCAAACCACATCTTCTGGAAACACCATATATTTT

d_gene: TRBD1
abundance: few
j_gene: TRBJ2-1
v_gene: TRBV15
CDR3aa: CATRFDQGAREQFF
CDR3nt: TGTGCCACCAGATTTGACCAGGGGGCAAGGGAGCAGTTCTTC

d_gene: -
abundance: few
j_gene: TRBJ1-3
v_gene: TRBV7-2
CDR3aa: CASSFSPGTGNTIYF
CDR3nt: TGTGCCAGCAGCTTCTCTCCAGGGACTGGAAACACCATATATTTT

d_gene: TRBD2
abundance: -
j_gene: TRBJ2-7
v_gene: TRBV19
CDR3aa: CASSPSGTSGSYEQYF
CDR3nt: TGTGCCAGTAGTCCCTCCGGGACTAGCGGTTCCTACGAGCAGTACTTC

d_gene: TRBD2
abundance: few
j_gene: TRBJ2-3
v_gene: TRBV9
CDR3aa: CAGSGGPVDTQYF
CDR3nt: TGTGCCGGCTCGGGGGGGCCTGTAGATACGCAGTATTTT

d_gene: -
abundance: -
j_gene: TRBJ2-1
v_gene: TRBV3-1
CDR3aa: CASSQDYRANEQFF
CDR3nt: TGTGCCAGCAGCCAAGATTACAGGGCGAATGAGCAGTTCTTC

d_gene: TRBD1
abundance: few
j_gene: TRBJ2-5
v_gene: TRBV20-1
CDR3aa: CSAANRGQETQYF
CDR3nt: TGCAGTGCCGCGAACAGGGGCCAAGAGACCCAGTACTTC

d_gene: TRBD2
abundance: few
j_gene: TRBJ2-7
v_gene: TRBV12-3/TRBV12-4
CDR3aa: CASKGGLAGMQYF
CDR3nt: TGTGCCAGCAAGGGGGGACTAGCTGGTATGCAGTACTTC

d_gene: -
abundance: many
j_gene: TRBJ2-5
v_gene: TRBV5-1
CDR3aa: CASSLEGSPQETQYF
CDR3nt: TGCGCCAGCAGCTTGGAAGGGTCCCCCCAAGAGACCCAGTACTTC

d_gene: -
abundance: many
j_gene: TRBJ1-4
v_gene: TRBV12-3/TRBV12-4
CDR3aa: CASSVATNEKLFF
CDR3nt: TGTGCCAGCAGTGTCGCCACTAATGAAAAACTGTTTTTT

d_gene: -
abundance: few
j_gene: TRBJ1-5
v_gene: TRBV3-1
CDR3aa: CASSHGDSNQPQHF
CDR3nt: TGTGCCAGCAGCCATGGAGATAGCAATCAGCCCCAGCATTTT